This T cell receptor beta chain derives from a study of blood T cell repertoires in COVID-19. On the study more broadly: COVID-19 samples, acute and convalescent, were from the United States, Italy and Spain. PBMCs, B-cell-depleted T cells, or T cells provided the cDNA or gDNA that made up the material.

Germline V gives CDR1 SGHNT, CDR2 YYREEE (reference sequence). V was pared by 5 bases and J by 4 bases, with 10 bases of the junction left unmatched. This CDR3 has 16 amino acids. In the original processing: Reference gene primer amplification gave estimated nucleated cell counts. TCRdb's table, derived via immunoSEQ multiplex PCR, lists solely in-frame clones and lacks some. V and J calls and clone size are given by that table; D and trimming were obtained from the DNA. The sample records tens of thousands of clones, around 83% being singletons. The sample consisted of peripheral blood. The receptor's source is a human donor in a cohort sampled during active COVID-19. This chain links TRBV5-4 with TRBJ2-5, with 11 bases fitting TRBD2. The CDR3 protein is CASSPPVAGGRETQYF. The CDR3 DNA reads TGTGCCAGCAGTCCCCCGGTAGCGGGGGGGCGAGAGACCCAGTACTTC.